This paragraph reports one T cell receptor beta chain. This sample was taken from a study of blood T cell repertoires in COVID-19. Study in general: Some COVID-19 samples were acute and others convalescent; all came from the United States, Italy and Spain.

The ends were cut back, 0 bases at V and 3 bases at J, with 13 bases in the middle. The length of the CDR3 is 16 residues. Germline V gene sequence: CDR1 SGHRS, CDR2 YFSETQ. Under the authors' procedure: Reference gene primer amplification in the assay estimated nucleated cell counts. Profiled with immunoSEQ multiplex PCR; TCRdb holds only in-frame clones, not every one. Clone size and V and J calls were adopted from that table, with D and trimming inferred from the DNA. Of about 100,000 clones in the sample, 80% to 90% were seen once. Which cohort a participant joined came from the clinical history participants gave. Before being deemed recovered, Cohort 3 donors had two negative PCRs, clearance, or symptom resolution.

The chain is built from TRBV5-1 and TRBJ2-1; TRBD2 is a possible D gene (5 bases). The sequence came from a woman aged 45-60 years who had recovered from COVID-19. Sequenced sample: PBMCs or T cells enriched from blood (not recorded which). DNA of the CDR3: TGCGCCAGCAGCTTGGAGTCGGGAAAACACTACAATGAGCAGTTCTTC. Translating gives CASSLESGKHYNEQFF.